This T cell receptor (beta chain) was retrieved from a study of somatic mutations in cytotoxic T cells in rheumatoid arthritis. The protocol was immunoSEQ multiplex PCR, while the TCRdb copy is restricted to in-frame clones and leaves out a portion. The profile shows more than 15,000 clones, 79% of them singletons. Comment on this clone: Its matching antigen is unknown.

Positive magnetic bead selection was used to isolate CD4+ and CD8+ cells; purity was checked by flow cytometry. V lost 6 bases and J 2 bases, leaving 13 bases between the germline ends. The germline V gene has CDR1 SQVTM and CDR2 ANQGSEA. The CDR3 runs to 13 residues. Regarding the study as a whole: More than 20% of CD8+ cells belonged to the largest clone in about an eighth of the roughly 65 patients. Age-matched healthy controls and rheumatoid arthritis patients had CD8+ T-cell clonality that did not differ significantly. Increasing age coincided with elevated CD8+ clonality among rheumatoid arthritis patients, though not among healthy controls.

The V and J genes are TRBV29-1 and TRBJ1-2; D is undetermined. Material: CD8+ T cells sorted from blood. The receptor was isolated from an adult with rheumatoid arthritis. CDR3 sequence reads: CSVRALWNYGYTF. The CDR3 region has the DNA TGCAGCGTCCGGGCCCTATGGAACTATGGCTACACCTTC. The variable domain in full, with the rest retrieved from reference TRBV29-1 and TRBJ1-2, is SAVISQKPSRDICQRGTSLTIQCQVDSQVTMMFWYRQQPGQSLTLIATANQGSEATYESGFVIDKFPISRPNLTFSTLTVSNMSPEDSSIYLCSVRALWNYGYTFGSGTRLTVV.